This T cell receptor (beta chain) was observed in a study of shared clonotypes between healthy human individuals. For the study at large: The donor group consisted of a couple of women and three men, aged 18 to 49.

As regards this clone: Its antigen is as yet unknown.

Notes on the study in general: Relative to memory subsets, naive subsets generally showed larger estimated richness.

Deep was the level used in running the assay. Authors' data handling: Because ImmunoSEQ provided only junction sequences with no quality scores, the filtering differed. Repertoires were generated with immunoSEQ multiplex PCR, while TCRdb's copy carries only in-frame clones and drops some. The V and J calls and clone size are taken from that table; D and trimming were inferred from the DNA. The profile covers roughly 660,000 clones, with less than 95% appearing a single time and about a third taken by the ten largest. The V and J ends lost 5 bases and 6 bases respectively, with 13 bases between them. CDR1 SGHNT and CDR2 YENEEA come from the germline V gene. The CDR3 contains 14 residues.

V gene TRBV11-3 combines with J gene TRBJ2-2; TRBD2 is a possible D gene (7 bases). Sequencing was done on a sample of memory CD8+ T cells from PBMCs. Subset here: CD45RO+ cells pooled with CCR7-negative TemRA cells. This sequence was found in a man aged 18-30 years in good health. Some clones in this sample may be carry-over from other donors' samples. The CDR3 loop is CASSHREGAGELFF. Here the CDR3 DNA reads TGTGCCAGCAGCCACAGGGAGGGGGCCGGGGAGCTGTTTTTT.